This T cell receptor (beta chain) emerged from a study of tumor-infiltrating lymphocytes in localized non-small cell lung cancer. Study observations and caveats: Higher tumor T cell infiltration than in uninvolved lung was supported by TCRbeta sequencing. Different pieces of the same tissue were used for each assay.

A remark on this clone: Its antigen is not known.

Trimming at V came to 4 bases and at J to 6 bases, leaving 4 bases not matched to a gene. This CDR3 is 14 amino acids long. Germline V gene sequence: CDR1 MNHNY, CDR2 SVGAGI (reference sequence). Only in-frame clones appear in the TCRdb table, and some are missing; sequencing was by immunoSEQ multiplex PCR. Here the sample spans 7,000 to 8,500 clones, 61% being singletons. The sequence derives from a human donor with non-small cell lung cancer. The chain has TRBV6-6 and TRBJ2-7; 12 bases map to TRBD1. The sequenced material came from lung tumor tissue. CDR3 residues: CASSSRDRGREQYF. The CDR3 DNA is TGTGCCAGCAGTTCCCGGGACAGGGGGCGCGAGCAGTACTTC.